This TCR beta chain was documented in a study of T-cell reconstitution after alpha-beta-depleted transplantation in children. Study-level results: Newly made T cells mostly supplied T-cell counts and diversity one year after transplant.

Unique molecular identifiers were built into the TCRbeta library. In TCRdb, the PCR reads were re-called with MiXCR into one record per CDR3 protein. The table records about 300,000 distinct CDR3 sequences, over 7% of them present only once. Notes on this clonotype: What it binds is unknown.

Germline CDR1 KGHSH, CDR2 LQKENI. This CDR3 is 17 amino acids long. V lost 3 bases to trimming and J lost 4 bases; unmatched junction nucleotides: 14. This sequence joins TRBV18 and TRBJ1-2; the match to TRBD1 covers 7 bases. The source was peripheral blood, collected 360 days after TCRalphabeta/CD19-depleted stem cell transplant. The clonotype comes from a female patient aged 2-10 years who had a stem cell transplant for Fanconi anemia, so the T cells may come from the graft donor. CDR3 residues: CASSPLPNRDSTYGYTF. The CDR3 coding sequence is TGTGCCAGCTCACCTTTACCGAACAGGGACAGCACCTATGGCTACACCTTC. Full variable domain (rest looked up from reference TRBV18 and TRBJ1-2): NAGVMQNPRHLVRRRGQEARLRCSPMKGHSHVYWYRQLPEEGLKFMVYLQKENIIDESGMPKERFSAEFPKEGPSILRIQQVVRGDSAAYFCASSPLPNRDSTYGYTFGSGTRLTVV.